The 27 T cell receptor beta chains given below trace back to one sample, sequenced in a study of OX40 agonist ivuxolimab in advanced cancers. Library generation was performed with the immunoSEQ multiplex PCR assay. TCRdb holds this immuneACCESS table with in-frame rearrangements only. Some clones are missing; in checked studies, unresolved V genes explain under half, and the rest has no known cause. A total of tens of thousands of clones appear in this sample, 90% of them only once. Over 0.3% of the sample rests with the top ten. This sample comprised CD4+ or CD8+ T cells sorted from blood, obtained in a trial of the OX40 agonist ivuxolimab. These receptors originate from an adult with an advanced solid tumor such as melanoma, head and neck, liver or kidney cancer.

This chain links TRBV7-2 with TRBJ2-7; D is possibly TRBD1 (6 bases). Germline V gives CDR1 SGHTA, CDR2 FQGNSA. V lost 5 bases, J lost 0 bases, and 11 bases lay in between. The CDR3 has 14 amino acids. The CDR3 protein is CASSLLGGSYEQYF. CDR3 nucleotides: TGTGCCAGCAGCCTTCTAGGGGGCTCCTACGAGCAGTACTTC.

The rearrangement uses TRBV4-3 and TRBJ1-4; D is uncertain. The CDR3 has 15 amino acids. Deletions cut 3 bases from V and 2 bases from J, with 10 bases between. Per germline, CDR1 LGHNA and CDR2 YSLEER. CDR3 DNA sequence: TGCGCCAGCAGCCAGTCGTGGAGCACTAATGAAAAACTGTTTTTT. Translating gives CASSQSWSTNEKLFF.

The chain combines TRBV30 with TRBJ1-2; D remains ambiguous. Per the germline V gene, CDR1 is GTSNPN and CDR2 is SVGIG (reference sequence). This CDR3 region has 11 residues. Trimming pared 1 base from V and 10 bases from J, leaving 10 bases between. In nucleotides, the CDR3 is TGTGCCTGGAGTGCCCTTGCGAACTACACCTTC. Translating it yields CAWSALANYTF.

The V and J genes are TRBV29-1 and TRBJ1-1; TRBD1 aligns across 9 bases. The CDR3 is made up of 14 amino acids. The J segment lost 5 bases and the V segment lost 3 bases, leaving 7 bases of the junction unmatched. Germline V lookup: CDR1 SQVTM, CDR2 ANQGSEA. CDR3 nucleotide sequence: TGCAGCGTTGATGGACAGGGGATTGGGACTGAAGCTTTCTTT. It specifies CSVDGQGIGTEAFF.

This chain joins TRBV13 and TRBJ2-2, with D tentatively TRBD2 (6 bases). Trimming took 6 bases from V and 5 from J, leaving 16 bases between them. The V gene's germline CDR1 is PRHDT and CDR2 FYEKMQ (reference sequence). The CDR3 has 15 amino acids. DNA for the CDR3: TGTGCCAGCAGGGCCGGGGACTTCACTACCGGGGAGCTGTTTTTT. This sequence encodes CASRAGDFTTGELFF.

A single count supports this clone. This chain uses TRBV27 with TRBJ1-1; possibly TRBD1 for D (5 bases). The CDR3 spans 13 residues. Per the germline V gene, CDR1 is MNHEY and CDR2 is SMNVEV (reference sequence). The V end was cut by 6 bases, the J end by 0 bases, with 8 bases between. For the CDR3, the DNA is TGTGCCAGCAGCCGGGGGTTGAACACTGAAGCTTTCTTT. Residues: CASSRGLNTEAFF.

The chain is built from TRBV28 and TRBJ2-7; D not resolved. Germline CDR1 is MDHEN and CDR2 is SYDVKM. This CDR3 region has 13 residues. The V end lost 2 bases, the J end lost 1 base, and 6 bases lay between the germline ends. CDR3 in DNA: TGTGCCAGCAGTTTAGTTACTTCCTACGAGCAGTACTTC. Translation: CASSLVTSYEQYF.

V usage is TRBV15 and J usage is TRBJ2-1; 7 nucleotides agree with TRBD2. The CDR3 totals 16 residues. V lost 1 base to trimming and J lost 6 bases; unmatched junction nucleotides: 9. Germline loops: CDR1 LNHNV, CDR2 YYDKDF (reference sequence). This chain's CDR3 is CATSRALAAPPNEQFF. The CDR3 nucleotides read TGTGCCACCAGCAGAGCGCTAGCGGCACCACCCAATGAGCAGTTCTTC.

The chain employs TRBV9 and TRBJ1-1; the D gene is possibly TRBD1 (6 bases). The V end lost 4 bases, the J end lost 6 bases, and 10 bases lay between the germline ends. Per the germline V gene, CDR1 is SGDLS and CDR2 is YYNGEE. The length of the CDR3 is 12 residues. The DNA of the CDR3 is TGTGCCAGCAGCCTAGGGGGAGCTGAAGCTTTCTTT. Translating gives CASSLGGAEAFF.

V and J are TRBV6-1 and TRBJ1-5; 8 bases fit TRBD1. Per germline, CDR1 MNHNS and CDR2 SASEGT. The CDR3 is 15 amino acids. Trimming cost V 7 bases and J 4 bases; bases outside gene matches: 9. The CDR3 sequence is CASKDRGEVNQPQHF. In DNA form, the CDR3 reads TGTGCCAGCAAAGACAGGGGCGAGGTTAATCAGCCCCAGCATTTT.

The rearrangement uses TRBV4-1 and TRBJ2-1; D unresolved. Germline V gives CDR1 MGHRA, CDR2 YSYEKL. The CDR3 consists of 16 residues. V lost 0 bases and J 3 bases, leaving 12 bases between the germline ends. CDR3 coding DNA: TGCGCCAGCAGCCAAGATCTAACACCCCTCTACAATGAGCAGTTCTTC. Residues: CASSQDLTPLYNEQFF.

V and J are TRBV5-1 and TRBJ2-5, with D perhaps TRBD1 (6 bases). Looked up from germline, CDR1 is SGHRS and CDR2 is YFSETQ. CDR3 length: 15 amino acids. V was shortened by 4 bases and J by 4 bases, with 17 bases between the two germline ends. CDR3 coding DNA: TGCGCCAGCAGCCCGGATCAGGGGCAGTCAGAGACCCAGTACTTC. It encodes CASSPDQGQSETQYF. Full variable domain (remainder filled in from reference TRBV5-1 and TRBJ2-5): KAGVTQTPRYLIKTRGQQVTLSCSPISGHRSVSWYQQTPGQGLQFLFEYFSETQRNKGNFPGRFSGRQFSNSRSEMNVSTLELGDSALYLCASSPDQGQSETQYFGPGTRLLVL.

This chain connects TRBV7-9 to TRBJ2-3, with D unclear. Germline V gene data show CDR1 as SEHNR and CDR2 as FQNEAQ (reference sequence). The length of the CDR3 is 12 residues. Trimming left V 4 bases short and J 6 bases short, with 8 bases between. The CDR3 DNA is TGTGCCAGCAGCTCAACCTGGGATACGCAGTATTTT. Encoded protein: CASSSTWDTQYF.

This clone was counted a few times. The chain carries TRBV28 and TRBJ2-2; D perhaps matches TRBD1 (6 bases). This CDR3 comprises 16 residues. Germline CDR1 reads MDHEN; CDR2 reads SYDVKM. V was trimmed by 6 bases and J by 4 bases, leaving 18 bases between them. The CDR3 protein is CASRWSGTPGTGELFF. The CDR3 DNA is TGTGCCAGCAGATGGTCCGGGACACCGGGCACCGGGGAGCTGTTTTTT.

Notes on this clone: The sample has other DNA sequences that encode this CDR3 too. The chain uses TRBV7-3 and TRBJ1-1, with D perhaps matching TRBD1 (5 bases). V gave up 5 bases and J gave up 1 base, with 8 bases separating them. The CDR3 is 13 residues long. Germline CDR1 reads SGHTA; CDR2 reads FQGTGA. The CDR3 sequence: CASSPGGNTEAFF. DNA for the CDR3: TGTGCCAGCAGCCCCGGGGGGAACACTGAAGCTTTCTTT.

In its sample, this clone was seen once. The chain has TRBV14 and TRBJ2-1; the match to TRBD2 covers 13 bases. The CDR3 runs to 15 residues. V lost 1 base and J lost 9; bases outside the gene matches: 3. Germline V gene lookup returns CDR1 SGHDN and CDR2 FVKESK. Written as DNA, the CDR3 is TGTGCCAGCAGCCAAGGACTAGCGGGAGGTGTTGAGCAGTTCTTC. Its protein is CASSQGLAGGVEQFF.

The chain combines TRBV5-1 with TRBJ1-2; 8 positions match TRBD1. Losses at the gene ends were 4 bases for V and 3 bases for J; bases not matched to a gene: 5. There are 14 residues in the CDR3. Germline assignment: CDR1 SGHRS and CDR2 YFSETQ. The CDR3 region is CASSPDRVYYGYTF. For the CDR3, the DNA is TGCGCCAGCAGCCCGGACAGGGTCTACTATGGCTACACCTTC.

This sequence joins TRBV23-1 and TRBJ2-4, with 7 bases fitting TRBD1. TRBV23-1 is noted as an ORF with a role that remains uncertain. The V gene end was trimmed by 6 bases and the J gene end by 2 bases; junction bases not matched to a gene: 7. This CDR3 region has 15 residues. CDR3 DNA: TGCGCCAGCAGCCATGACAGGGCCTCCAAAAACATTCAGTACTTC. This translates into CASSHDRASKNIQYF.

The chain joins TRBV5-1 to TRBJ2-1; D remains unclear. The CDR3 spans 15 residues. The V and J ends lost 0 bases and 0 bases respectively, with 7 bases between them. CDR1 is SGHRS, CDR2 YFSETQ, per germline. The CDR3 DNA sequence: TGCGCCAGCAGCTTGGCCAGCGCCTCCTACAATGAGCAGTTCTTC. Protein sequence: CASSLASASYNEQFF.

The rearrangement links TRBV6-1 to TRBJ2-5; D not resolved. Trimming removed 4 bases at V and 5 bases at J, with 8 bases between. CDR1 and CDR2 (germline): MNHNS, SASEGT. The CDR3 runs to 12 residues. The CDR3 nucleotides read TGTGCCAGCAGTGGGGCTGGGGAGACCCAGTACTTC. Encoded protein: CASSGAGETQYF.

This rearrangement joins TRBV5-1 to TRBJ1-1; 7 bases fit TRBD1. V dropped 4 bases and J dropped 1; count of bases not matched to a gene: 1. The CDR3 is 13 residues long. CDR1 and CDR2 (germline): SGHRS, YFSETQ. CDR3 residues: CASSRDRNTEAFF. DNA of the CDR3: TGCGCCAGCAGCCGGGACAGGAACACTGAAGCTTTCTTT.

This clone was observed a single time. This rearrangement joins TRBV28 to TRBJ2-2; the match to TRBD1 covers 9 bases. This CDR3 is 15 amino acids long. V was pared by 6 bases and J by 5 bases, with 7 bases of the junction left unmatched. CDR1 is MDHEN, CDR2 SYDVKM, per germline. CDR3 loop: CASSPQGAITGELFF. The CDR3, as DNA: TGTGCCAGCAGCCCACAGGGGGCTATAACCGGGGAGCTGTTTTTT.

V usage is TRBV14 and J usage is TRBJ2-1; TRBD1 might be the D (5 bases). Trimming pared 3 bases from V and 2 bases from J, leaving 14 bases between. CDR1 and CDR2 (germline): SGHDN, FVKESK. The CDR3 sequence is 16 residues long. This CDR3 is CASSHLGRSTYNEQFF. DNA of the CDR3: TGTGCCAGCAGCCATCTGGGGCGAAGTACCTACAATGAGCAGTTCTTC.

Points on this clone: A junction end diverges from the germline sequence, so it may reflect a read error. In DNA form, the CDR3 reads TGTGCCAGCAATTTAGGGGCAACCGGGGAGCTGTTTTTT. It specifies CASNLGATGELFF. This chain connects TRBV28 to TRBJ2-2; tentatively, D is TRBD1 (5 bases). Germline V gene data show CDR1 as MDHEN and CDR2 as SYDVKM. There are 13 residues in the CDR3.

CDR3: CASSLTSGQSYEQYF. For the CDR3, the DNA is TGCGCCAGCAGCTTGACTTCCGGACAGAGTTACGAGCAGTACTTC. The chain is built from TRBV5-1 and TRBJ2-7; D might be TRBD1 (6 bases). The CDR3 totals 15 residues. CDR1 SGHRS and CDR2 YFSETQ come from the germline V gene. Trimming took 1 base from V and 4 from J, leaving 15 bases between them.

The V gene is TRBV18, the J gene TRBJ2-2, with 10 bases fitting TRBD2. Germline CDR1 is KGHSH and CDR2 is LQKENI. The CDR3 contains 19 residues. The junction had 15 bases not matched to a gene; V was cut back by 3 bases and J by 5 bases. CDR3 sequence (DNA): TGTGCCAGCTCACCGCCCTCGCTTCCAGCGGGAGGGCAGACCGGGGAGCTGTTTTTT. This encodes CASSPPSLPAGGQTGELFF.

The chain uses TRBV21-1 and TRBJ2-7; the D segment call TRBD2 is taken from the table without a DNA check. TRBV21-1 is a pseudogene locus. CDR3 length: 13 amino acids. Here the CDR3 DNA reads TGTGCCAGCAGCAACGAGTCGTCCTACGAGCAGTACTTC. Translating gives CASSNESSYEQYF.